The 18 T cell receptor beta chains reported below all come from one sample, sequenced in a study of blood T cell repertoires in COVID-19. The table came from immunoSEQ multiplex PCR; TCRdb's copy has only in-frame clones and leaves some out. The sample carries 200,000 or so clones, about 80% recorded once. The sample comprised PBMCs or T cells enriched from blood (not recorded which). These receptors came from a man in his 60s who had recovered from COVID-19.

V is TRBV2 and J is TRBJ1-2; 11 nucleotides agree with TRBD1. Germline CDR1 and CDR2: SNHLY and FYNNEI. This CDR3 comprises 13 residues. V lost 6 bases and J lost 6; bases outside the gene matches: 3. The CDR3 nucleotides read TGTGCCAGCAGACCGGGACAGGGGGATGGCTACACCTTC. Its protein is CASRPGQGDGYTF.

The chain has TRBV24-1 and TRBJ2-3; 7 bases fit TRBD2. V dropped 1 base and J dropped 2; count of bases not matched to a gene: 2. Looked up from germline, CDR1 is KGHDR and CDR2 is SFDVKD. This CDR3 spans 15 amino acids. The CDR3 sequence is CATSDLQRDTDTQYF. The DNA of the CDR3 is TGTGCCACCAGTGATTTACAGCGGGACACAGATACGCAGTATTTT.

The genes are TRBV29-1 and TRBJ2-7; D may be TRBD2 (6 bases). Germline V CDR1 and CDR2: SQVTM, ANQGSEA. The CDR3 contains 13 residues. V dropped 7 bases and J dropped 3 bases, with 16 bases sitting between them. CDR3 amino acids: CSGSQGGGYEQYF. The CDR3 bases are TGCAGCGGATCCCAGGGAGGAGGCTACGAGCAGTACTTC.

This CDR3 is CASTGTGFQPQHF. Written as DNA, the CDR3 is TGTGCCAGTACCGGGACAGGGTTTCAGCCCCAGCATTTT. The J gene is TRBJ1-5, the V gene TRBV19; 9 positions agree with TRBD1. The CDR3 has 13 residues. After removal of 7 bases from V and 6 bases from J, the junction contained 4 bases not matched to a gene. Germline CDR1 LNHDA, CDR2 SQIVND (reference sequence).

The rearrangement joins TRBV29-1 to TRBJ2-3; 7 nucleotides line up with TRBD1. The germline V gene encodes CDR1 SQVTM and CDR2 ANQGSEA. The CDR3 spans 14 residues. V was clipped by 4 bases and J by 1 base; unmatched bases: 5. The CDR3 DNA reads TGCAGCGTTGGAGGGACAGTAGGCACAGATACGCAGTATTTT. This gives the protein CSVGGTVGTDTQYF.

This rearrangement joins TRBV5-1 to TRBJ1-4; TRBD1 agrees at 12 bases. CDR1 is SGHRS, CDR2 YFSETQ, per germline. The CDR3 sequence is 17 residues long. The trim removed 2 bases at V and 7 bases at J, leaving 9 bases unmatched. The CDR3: CASSLTGTGGAGEKLFF. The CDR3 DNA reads TGCGCCAGCAGCTTAACCGGGACAGGGGGCGCGGGTGAAAAACTGTTTTTT.

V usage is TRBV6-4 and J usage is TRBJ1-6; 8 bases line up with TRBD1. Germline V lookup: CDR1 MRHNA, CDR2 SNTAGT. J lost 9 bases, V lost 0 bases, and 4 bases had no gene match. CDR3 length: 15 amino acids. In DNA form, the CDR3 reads TGTGCCAGCAGTGACTCGACAGGGGCGAGTTCACCCCTCCACTTT. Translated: CASSDSTGASSPLHF.

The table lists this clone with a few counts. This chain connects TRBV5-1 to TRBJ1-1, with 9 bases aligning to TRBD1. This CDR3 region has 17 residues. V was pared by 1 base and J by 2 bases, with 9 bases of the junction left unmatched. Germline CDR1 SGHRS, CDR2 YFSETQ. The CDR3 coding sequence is TGCGCCAGCAGCTTGTCTCTCACAGGGGGCACAAACACTGAAGCTTTCTTT. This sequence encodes CASSLSLTGGTNTEAFF.

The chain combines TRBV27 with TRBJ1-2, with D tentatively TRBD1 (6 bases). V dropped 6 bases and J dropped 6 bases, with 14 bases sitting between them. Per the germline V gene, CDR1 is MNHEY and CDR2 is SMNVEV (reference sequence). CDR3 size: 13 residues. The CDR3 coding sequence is TGTGCCAGCAGGCCCGCGGGGGGCGATGGCTACACCTTC. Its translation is CASRPAGGDGYTF.

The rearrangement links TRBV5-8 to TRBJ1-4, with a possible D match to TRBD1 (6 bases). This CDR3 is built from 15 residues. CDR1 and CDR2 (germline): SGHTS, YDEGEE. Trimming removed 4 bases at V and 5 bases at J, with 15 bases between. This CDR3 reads CASSTGQFHNEKLFF. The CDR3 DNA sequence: TGTGCCAGCAGCACAGGACAGTTCCACAATGAAAAACTGTTTTTT.

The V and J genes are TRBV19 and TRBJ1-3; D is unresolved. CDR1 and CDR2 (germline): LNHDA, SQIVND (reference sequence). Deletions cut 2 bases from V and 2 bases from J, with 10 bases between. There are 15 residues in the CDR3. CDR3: CASSISAGAGNTIYF. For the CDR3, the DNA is TGTGCCAGTAGTATATCCGCGGGTGCTGGAAACACCATATATTTT.

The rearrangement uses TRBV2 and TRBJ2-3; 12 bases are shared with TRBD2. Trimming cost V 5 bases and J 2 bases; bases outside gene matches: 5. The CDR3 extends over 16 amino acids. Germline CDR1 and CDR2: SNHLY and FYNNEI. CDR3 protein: CASSSTSGGPTDTQYF. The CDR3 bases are TGTGCCAGCAGTTCTACTAGCGGGGGGCCCACAGATACGCAGTATTTT.

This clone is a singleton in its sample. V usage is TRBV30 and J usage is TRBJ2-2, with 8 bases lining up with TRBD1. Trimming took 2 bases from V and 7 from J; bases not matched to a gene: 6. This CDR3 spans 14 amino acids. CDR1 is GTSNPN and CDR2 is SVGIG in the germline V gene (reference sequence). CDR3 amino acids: CAWSMGQASGELFF. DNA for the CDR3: TGTGCCTGGAGTATGGGACAGGCGAGCGGGGAGCTGTTTTTT.

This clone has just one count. CDR3 DNA: TGTGCCAGCAGCCCCAGGACTAGCGTGAAAGAGACCCAGTACTTC. It encodes CASSPRTSVKETQYF. This chain links TRBV7-6 with TRBJ2-5; 9 bases are a match to TRBD2. The germline V gene encodes CDR1 SGHVS and CDR2 FNYEAQ. This CDR3 has 15 residues. J gave up 3 bases and V 5 bases, and 7 bases lay outside the gene matches.

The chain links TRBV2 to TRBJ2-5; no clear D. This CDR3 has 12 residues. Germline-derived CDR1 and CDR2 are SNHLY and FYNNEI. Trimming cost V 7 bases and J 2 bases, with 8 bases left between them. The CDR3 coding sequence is TGTGCCAGCACAGGTACACAAGAGACCCAGTACTTC. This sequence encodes CASTGTQETQYF.

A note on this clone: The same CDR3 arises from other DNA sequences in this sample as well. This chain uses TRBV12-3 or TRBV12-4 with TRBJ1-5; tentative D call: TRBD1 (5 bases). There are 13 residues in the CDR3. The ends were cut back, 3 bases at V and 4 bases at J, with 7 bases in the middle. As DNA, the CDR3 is TGTGCCAGCAGTTTGACAGAGAATCAGCCCCAGCATTTT. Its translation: CASSLTENQPQHF.

CDR3 in amino acids: CASSYSHEQYF. The CDR3 DNA reads as TGTGCCAGCAGTTACAGCCACGAGCAGTACTTC. The genes are TRBV6-5 and TRBJ2-7; D call uncertain. V lost 2 bases, J lost 5 bases, and 4 bases lay in between. Germline CDR1 MNHEY, CDR2 SVGAGI. This CDR3 region has 11 residues.

In DNA form, the CDR3 reads TGTGCCAGCAGTTTCATCGAGGCAGGGCGGAACATTCAGTACTTC. It is translated as CASSFIEAGRNIQYF. This chain links TRBV27 with TRBJ2-4; D may be TRBD1 (5 bases). The CDR3 contains 15 residues. Trimming pared 3 bases from V and 7 bases from J, leaving 16 bases between. The germline CDR1 and CDR2 sequences are MNHEY and SMNVEV (reference sequence).